The 18 T cell receptor beta chains reported below all come from one sample, sequenced in a study of siplizumab effects on memory and regulatory T cells. The repertoire was sequenced with immunoSEQ multiplex PCR; TCRdb's copy has only in-frame clones and lacks some. The profile shows 2,700 or so clones, roughly 68% of them singletons. Sequencing was done on a sample of TEMRA CD8+ T cells sorted from blood. The subset is: unstimulated CD8+ CD45RA+ effector memory T cells. Source of these receptors: a human donor in good health.

This clone was detected a few times. Relative to the germline gene, one junction end is altered; a read error may explain this. Other nucleotide sequences from this sample produce the same CDR3. The chain employs TRBV5-1 and TRBJ2-1, with 7 bases identical to TRBD1. The germline gives CDR1 SGHRS, CDR2 YFSETQ. This CDR3 is built from 14 residues. Written as DNA, the CDR3 is TGTGCCAGCAGCTTGTCTGACAGGGTGGGTGTGCAGTTCTTC. Translation gives CASSLSDRVGVQFF. The complete variable domain, with remaining parts taken from reference TRBV5-1 and TRBJ2-1, reads KAGVTQTPRYLIKTRGQQVTLSCSPISGHRSVSWYQQTPGQGLQFLFEYFSETQRNKGNFPGRFSGRQFSNSRSEMNVSTLELGDSALYLCASSLSDRVGVQFFGPGTRLTVL.

The CDR3 nucleotides read TGTGCCAGCAGCTTAGTTCCAGGCTCCGGTGGCTACACCTTC. Translating it yields CASSLVPGSGGYTF. The chain employs TRBV7-9 and TRBJ1-2; D uncertain. The CDR3 spans 14 residues. In germline, CDR1 is SEHNR, CDR2 FQNEAQ (reference sequence). Trimming took off 1 base at V and 7 bases at J, with 13 bases between the two ends.

This chain connects TRBV10-3 to TRBJ2-7, with TRBD1 matching 9 bases. With V trimmed by 0 bases and J by 2 bases, 11 bases remained unmatched. CDR1 and CDR2 from the germline V gene are ENHRY and SYGVKD. The CDR3 consists of 18 residues. The CDR3 sequence: CAISESIDLWTGAYEQYF. The CDR3 nucleotides are TGTGCCATCAGTGAGTCGATAGATTTGTGGACAGGGGCCTACGAGCAGTACTTC.

V gene TRBV13 combines with J gene TRBJ2-2; possibly TRBD1 for D (5 bases). The CDR3 loop spans 15 amino acids. The germline CDR1 and CDR2 sequences are PRHDT and FYEKMQ (reference sequence). V shed 1 base and J shed 7 bases, with 13 bases lying between them. In nucleotides, the CDR3 is TGTGCCAGCAGCTTAGAAGGCAGGGTGGACGGGGAGCTGTTTTTT. This encodes CASSLEGRVDGELFF.

This clone was counted a few times. The chain recombines TRBV27 with TRBJ2-7; 9 nucleotides match TRBD1. The CDR3 has 14 residues. The germline CDR1 and CDR2 sequences are MNHEY and SMNVEV (reference sequence). Trimming at V came to 8 bases and at J to 5 bases, leaving 10 bases not matched to a gene. The CDR3 sequence is CASGYGDRANEQYF. The CDR3 DNA reads TGTGCCAGCGGTTACGGGGACAGGGCTAACGAGCAGTACTTC.

The gene calls are TRBV7-9 and TRBJ1-1; tentatively, D is TRBD1 (6 bases). In germline, CDR1 is SEHNR, CDR2 FQNEAQ (reference sequence). The CDR3 has 13 residues. Trimming took off 5 bases at V and 7 bases at J, with 14 bases between the two ends. The CDR3 spells CASSTPNRVEAFF. CDR3 nucleotide sequence: TGTGCCAGCAGCACCCCGAACAGGGTTGAAGCTTTCTTT.

By frequency in the sample, this clone is medium-sized (0.01 to 0.1%). V and J are TRBV4-1 and TRBJ2-1; TRBD2 aligns across 9 bases. V was pared by 4 bases and J by 0 bases, with 4 bases of the junction left unmatched. The CDR3 totals 16 residues. Germline V gene sequence: CDR1 MGHRA, CDR2 YSYEKL. The CDR3 DNA follows: TGCGCCAGCAGCCTTCTAGCGGGGAGCTCCTACAATGAGCAGTTCTTC. It codes for CASSLLAGSSYNEQFF.

V usage is TRBV29-1 and J usage is TRBJ2-7; 9 bases are a match to TRBD1. J was trimmed by 4 bases and V by 4 bases; bases with no gene match: 2. There are 12 residues in the CDR3. The germline V gene encodes CDR1 SQVTM and CDR2 ANQGSEA. Written as DNA, the CDR3 is TGCAGCGTTGTTGGACAGGGGTACGAGCAGTACTTC. This gives the protein CSVVGQGYEQYF.

The chain couples TRBV19 to TRBJ2-3; 12 positions match TRBD2. Germline CDR1 and CDR2: LNHDA and SQIVND (reference sequence). This CDR3 is built from 15 residues. The J segment lost 7 bases and the V segment lost 4 bases, leaving 6 bases of the junction unmatched. CDR3 protein: CASSTLAGGVNTQYF. DNA of the CDR3: TGTGCCAGTAGTACCCTAGCGGGAGGGGTGAATACGCAGTATTTT.

The chain recombines TRBV7-9 with TRBJ2-1; weak D call: TRBD1 (5 bases). Between the trimmed V and J ends, which lost 7 bases and 2 bases, there was a span of 18 bases. The germline CDR1 and CDR2 sequences are SEHNR and FQNEAQ (reference sequence). The CDR3 consists of 16 residues. This CDR3 reads CASTTDKGYTYNEQFF. DNA of the CDR3: TGTGCCAGCACCACGGACAAAGGGTACACCTACAATGAGCAGTTCTTC.

The genes are TRBV10-3 and TRBJ2-7, with D maybe TRBD1 (6 bases). The CDR3 covers 15 residues. Trimming stripped 0 bases from V and 3 bases from J, with 12 bases between. Per the germline V gene, CDR1 is ENHRY and CDR2 is SYGVKD. DNA of the CDR3: TGTGCCATCAGTGAGTCGGACAGTGTTCTCTACGAGCAGTACTTC. Translating gives CAISESDSVLYEQYF.

CDR3 protein: CASSLGRFGPNSGNTIYF. The CDR3, as DNA: TGCGCCAGCAGCTTGGGTAGGTTTGGACCGAACTCTGGAAACACCATATATTTT. V usage is TRBV5-1 and J usage is TRBJ1-3; D gene unclear. The CDR3 runs 18 residues. The V end lost 0 bases, the J end lost 0 bases, and 16 bases lay between the germline ends. Germline V gene data show CDR1 as SGHRS and CDR2 as YFSETQ.

The chain has TRBV25-1 and TRBJ2-3, with 11 bases identical to TRBD1. CDR3 length: 17 residues. V shed 2 bases, J shed 5 bases, and the junction held 9 bases outside the gene matches. The germline CDR1 and CDR2 sequences are MGHDK and SYGVNS. The CDR3 DNA reads as TGTGCCAGCAGTGAAATACAGGGACAGGGGGGTGGAGATACGCAGTATTTT. It translates to CASSEIQGQGGGDTQYF.

The rearrangement links TRBV7-9 to TRBJ2-3; D gene ambiguous. The CDR3 extends over 10 amino acids. Per germline, CDR1 SEHNR and CDR2 FQNEAQ (reference sequence). Trimming left V 8 bases short and J 1 base short, with 1 base between. The CDR3, as DNA: TGTGCCAGCGGCACAGATACGCAGTATTTT. Amino acids: CASGTDTQYF.

This chain uses TRBV7-9 with TRBJ2-7; 9 bases are shared with TRBD2. Germline V gives CDR1 SEHNR, CDR2 FQNEAQ (reference sequence). V lost 1 base and J lost 3; bases outside the gene matches: 7. The CDR3 contains 16 residues. This chain's CDR3 is CASSLGSVAGVYEQYF. As DNA, the CDR3 is TGTGCCAGCAGCTTAGGGTCGGTAGCGGGAGTCTACGAGCAGTACTTC.

This chain links TRBV27 with TRBJ2-5; TRBD1 aligns across 8 bases. TRBJ2-7 explains the end of the DNA better; the J call may be wrong. The CDR3 has 13 amino acids. Germline V lookup: CDR1 MNHEY, CDR2 SMNVEV (reference sequence). The CDR3 reads CASSPTGGYEQYF. In DNA form, the CDR3 reads TGTGCCAGCAGTCCCACAGGGGGCTACGAGCAGTACTTC.

This chain connects TRBV4-1 to TRBJ1-2; possibly TRBD1 for D (6 bases). Trimming took off 3 bases at V and 5 bases at J, with 22 bases between the two ends. Looked up from germline, CDR1 is MGHRA and CDR2 is YSYEKL. This CDR3 comprises 17 residues. CDR3 DNA: TGCGCCAGCAGCCATCTCCCCGGGGGCCCCCCGGGGTATGGCTACACCTTC. Translating it yields CASSHLPGGPPGYGYTF.

A single count supports this clone. The chain recombines TRBV29-1 with TRBJ2-7; TRBD1 matches 9 bases. J was trimmed by 3 bases and V by 4 bases; bases with no gene match: 7. Germline assignment: CDR1 SQVTM and CDR2 ANQGSEA. The CDR3 runs to 14 residues. In DNA form, the CDR3 reads TGCAGCGTTGCCGGGGGACAGGGAGACTACGAGCAGTACTTC. Its translation: CSVAGGQGDYEQYF.